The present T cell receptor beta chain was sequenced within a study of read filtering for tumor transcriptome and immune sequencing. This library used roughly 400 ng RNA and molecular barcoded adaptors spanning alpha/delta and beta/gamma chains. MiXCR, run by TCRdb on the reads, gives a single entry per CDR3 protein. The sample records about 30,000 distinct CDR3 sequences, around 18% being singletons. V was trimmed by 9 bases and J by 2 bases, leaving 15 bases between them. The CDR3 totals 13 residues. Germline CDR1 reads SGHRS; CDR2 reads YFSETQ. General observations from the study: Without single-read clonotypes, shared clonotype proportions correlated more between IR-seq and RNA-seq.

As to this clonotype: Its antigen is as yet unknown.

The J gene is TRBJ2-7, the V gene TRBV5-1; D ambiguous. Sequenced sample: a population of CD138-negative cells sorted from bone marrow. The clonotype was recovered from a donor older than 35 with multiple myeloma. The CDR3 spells CAIRRDLTYEQYF. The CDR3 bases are TGCGCCATCAGAAGGGATCTTACCTACGAGCAGTACTTC.